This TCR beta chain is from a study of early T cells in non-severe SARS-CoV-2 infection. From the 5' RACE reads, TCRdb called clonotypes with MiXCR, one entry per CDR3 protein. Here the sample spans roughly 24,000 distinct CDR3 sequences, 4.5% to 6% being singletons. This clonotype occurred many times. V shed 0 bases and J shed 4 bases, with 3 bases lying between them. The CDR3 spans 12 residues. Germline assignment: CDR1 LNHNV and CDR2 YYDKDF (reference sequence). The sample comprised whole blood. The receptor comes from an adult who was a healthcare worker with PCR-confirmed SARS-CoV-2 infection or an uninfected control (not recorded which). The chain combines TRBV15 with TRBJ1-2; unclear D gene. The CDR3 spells CATSRDSYGYTF. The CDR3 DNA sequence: TGTGCCACCAGCAGAGATAGCTATGGCTACACCTTC.